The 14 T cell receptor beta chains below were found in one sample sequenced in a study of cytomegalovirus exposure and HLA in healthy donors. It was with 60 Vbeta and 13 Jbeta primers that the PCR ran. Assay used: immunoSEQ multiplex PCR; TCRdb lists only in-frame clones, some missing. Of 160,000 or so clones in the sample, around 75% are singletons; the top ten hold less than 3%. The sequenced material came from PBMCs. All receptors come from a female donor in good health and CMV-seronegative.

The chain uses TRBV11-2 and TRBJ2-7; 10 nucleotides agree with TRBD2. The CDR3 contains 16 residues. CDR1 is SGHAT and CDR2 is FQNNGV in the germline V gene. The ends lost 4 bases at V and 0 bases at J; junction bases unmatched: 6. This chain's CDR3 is CASSSLAGDISYEQYF. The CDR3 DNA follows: TGTGCCAGCAGCTCCCTAGCGGGGGACATCTCCTACGAGCAGTACTTC.

CDR3 in amino acids: CASSIDGAGEQYF. The DNA of the CDR3 is TGTGCCAGTAGTATAGATGGGGCAGGCGAGCAGTACTTC. The genes are TRBV19 and TRBJ2-7; a weak D match, TRBD1 (5 bases). The germline V gene encodes CDR1 LNHDA and CDR2 SQIVND (reference sequence). The V end lost 0 bases, the J end lost 6 bases, and 9 bases lay between the germline ends. The CDR3 sequence is 13 residues long.

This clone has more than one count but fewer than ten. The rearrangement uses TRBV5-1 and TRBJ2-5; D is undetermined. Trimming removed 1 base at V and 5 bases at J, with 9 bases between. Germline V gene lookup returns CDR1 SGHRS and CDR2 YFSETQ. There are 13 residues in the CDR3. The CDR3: CASSLNPGETQYF. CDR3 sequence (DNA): TGCGCCAGCAGCTTGAATCCCGGGGAGACCCAGTACTTC.

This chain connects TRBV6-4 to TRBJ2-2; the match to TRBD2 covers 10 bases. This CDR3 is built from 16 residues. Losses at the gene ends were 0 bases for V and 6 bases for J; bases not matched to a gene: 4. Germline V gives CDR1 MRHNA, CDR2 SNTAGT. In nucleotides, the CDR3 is TGTGCCAGCAGTGACTCGAGCAGCGGGGGGGCCGGGGAGCTGTTTTTT. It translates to CASSDSSSGGAGELFF.

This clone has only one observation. CDR3 nucleotides: TGTGCCAGCAGTCCTTCGCTAGCGGAAAACATTCAGTACTTC. The encoded protein is CASSPSLAENIQYF. This chain connects TRBV6-5 to TRBJ2-4; 7 positions match TRBD2. Germline trimming cut 5 bases from V and 5 bases from J; bases unmatched to any gene: 6. Germline lookup yields CDR1 MNHEY and CDR2 SVGAGI. CDR3 length: 14 amino acids.

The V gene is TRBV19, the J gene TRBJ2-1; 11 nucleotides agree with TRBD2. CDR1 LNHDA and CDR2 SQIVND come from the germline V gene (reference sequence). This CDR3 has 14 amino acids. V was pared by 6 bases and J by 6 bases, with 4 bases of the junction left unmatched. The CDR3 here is CASRPGLAVNEQFF. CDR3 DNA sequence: TGTGCCAGTAGGCCGGGACTAGCGGTCAATGAGCAGTTCTTC.

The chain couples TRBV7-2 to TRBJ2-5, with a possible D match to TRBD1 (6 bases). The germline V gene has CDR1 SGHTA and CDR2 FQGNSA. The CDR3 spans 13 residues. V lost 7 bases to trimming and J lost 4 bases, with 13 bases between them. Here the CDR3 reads CASTLQGRETQYF. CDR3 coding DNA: TGTGCCAGCACCCTACAGGGACGAGAGACCCAGTACTTC.

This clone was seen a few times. CDR3 in DNA: TGTGCCAGCAGTGATCATCCTGGCACCTCCTACGAGCAGTACTTC. This codes for CASSDHPGTSYEQYF. This sequence joins TRBV2 and TRBJ2-7; no firm D call. CDR3 length: 15 residues. V lost 3 bases to trimming and J lost 0 bases, with 12 bases between them. Germline-derived CDR1 and CDR2 are SNHLY and FYNNEI.

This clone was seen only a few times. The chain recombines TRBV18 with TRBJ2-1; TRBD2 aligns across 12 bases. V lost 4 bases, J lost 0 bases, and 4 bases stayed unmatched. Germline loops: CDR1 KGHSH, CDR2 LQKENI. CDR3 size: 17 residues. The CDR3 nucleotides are TGTGCCAGCTCACTGACTAGCGGGGGCCCCTCCTACAATGAGCAGTTCTTC. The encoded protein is CASSLTSGGPSYNEQFF.

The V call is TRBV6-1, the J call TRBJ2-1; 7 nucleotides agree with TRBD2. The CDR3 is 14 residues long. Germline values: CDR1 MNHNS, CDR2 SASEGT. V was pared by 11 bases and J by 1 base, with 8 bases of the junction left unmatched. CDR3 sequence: CAALAAPSYNEQFF. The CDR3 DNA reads TGTGCCGCCCTAGCGGCGCCTTCCTACAATGAGCAGTTCTTC.

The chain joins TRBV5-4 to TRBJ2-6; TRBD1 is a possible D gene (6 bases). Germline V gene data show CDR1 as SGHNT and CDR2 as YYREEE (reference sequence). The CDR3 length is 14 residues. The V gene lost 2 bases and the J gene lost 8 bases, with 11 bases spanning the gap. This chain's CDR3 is CASSLPTGTNVLTF. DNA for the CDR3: TGTGCCAGCAGCTTACCTACAGGGACCAACGTCCTGACTTTC.

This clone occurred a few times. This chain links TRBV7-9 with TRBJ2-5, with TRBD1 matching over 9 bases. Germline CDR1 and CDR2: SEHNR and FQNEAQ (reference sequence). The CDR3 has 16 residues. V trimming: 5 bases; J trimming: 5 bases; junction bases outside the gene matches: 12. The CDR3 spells CASSQSGTGPVETQYF. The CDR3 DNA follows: TGTGCCAGCAGCCAAAGCGGGACAGGGCCAGTGGAGACCCAGTACTTC.

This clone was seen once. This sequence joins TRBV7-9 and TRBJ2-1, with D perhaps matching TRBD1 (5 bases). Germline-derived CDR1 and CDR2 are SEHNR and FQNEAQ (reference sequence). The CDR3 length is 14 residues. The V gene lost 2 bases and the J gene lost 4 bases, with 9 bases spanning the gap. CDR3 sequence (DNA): TGTGCCAGCAGCTTAAGGCAGGGTTACAATGAGCAGTTCTTC. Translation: CASSLRQGYNEQFF.

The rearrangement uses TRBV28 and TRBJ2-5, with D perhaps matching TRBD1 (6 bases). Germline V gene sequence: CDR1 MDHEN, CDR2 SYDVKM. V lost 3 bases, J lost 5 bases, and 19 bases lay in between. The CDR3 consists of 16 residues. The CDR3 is CASSFSQGSPRETQYF. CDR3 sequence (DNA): TGTGCCAGCAGTTTTTCCCAGGGGTCACCGAGGGAGACCCAGTACTTC.